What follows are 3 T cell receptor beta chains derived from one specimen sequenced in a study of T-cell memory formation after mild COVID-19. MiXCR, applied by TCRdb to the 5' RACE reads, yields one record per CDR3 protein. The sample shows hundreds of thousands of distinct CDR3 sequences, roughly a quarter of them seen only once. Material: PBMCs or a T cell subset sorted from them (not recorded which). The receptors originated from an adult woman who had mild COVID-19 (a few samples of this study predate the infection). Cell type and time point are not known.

DNA of the CDR3: TGCGCCAGCAGCTTTAGGACAGCGAACACCGGGGAGCTGTTTTTT. Its protein is CASSFRTANTGELFF. The rearrangement links TRBV5-1 to TRBJ2-2, with a tentative D call TRBD1 (6 bases). CDR3 length equals 15 residues. The germline CDR1 and CDR2 sequences are SGHRS and YFSETQ. V was shortened by 2 bases and J by 0 bases, with 8 bases between the two germline ends. The variable domain in full, with the rest retrieved from reference TRBV5-1 and TRBJ2-2, is KAGVTQTPRYLIKTRGQQVTLSCSPISGHRSVSWYQQTPGQGLQFLFEYFSETQRNKGNFPGRFSGRQFSNSRSEMNVSTLELGDSALYLCASSFRTANTGELFFGEGSRLTVL.

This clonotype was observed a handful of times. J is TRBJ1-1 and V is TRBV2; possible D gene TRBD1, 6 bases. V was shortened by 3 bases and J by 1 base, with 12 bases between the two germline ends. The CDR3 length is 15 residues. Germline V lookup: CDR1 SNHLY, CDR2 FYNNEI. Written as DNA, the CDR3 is TGTGCCAGCAGTGATGGTACAGGGAGGAACACTGAAGCTTTCTTT. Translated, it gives CASSDGTGRNTEAFF.

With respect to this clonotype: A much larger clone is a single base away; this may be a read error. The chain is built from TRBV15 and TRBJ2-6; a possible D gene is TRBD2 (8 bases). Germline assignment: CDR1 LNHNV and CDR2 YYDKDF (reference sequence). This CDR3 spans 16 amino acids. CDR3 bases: TGTGACACCAGCGGGGGACAGCTCTCTGGGGCCAACGTCCTGACTTTC. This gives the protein CDTSGGQLSGANVLTF.